These 3 T cell receptor beta chains originate from one sample sequenced in a study of cytomegalovirus exposure and HLA in healthy donors. In the PCR, 60 Vbeta and 13 Jbeta primers were used. Sequencing used immunoSEQ multiplex PCR; TCRdb keeps in-frame clones, though not all of them. The sample holds approximately 100,000 clones, 75% seen once. The sample taken for sequencing was PBMCs. The receptors originated from a man aged 40-55 years in good health and CMV-seronegative.

The CDR3 region has the DNA TGTGCCAGCAGCCCAACCGGGACAGGGGGCGCCTCTAACTATGGCTACACCTTC. It specifies CASSPTGTGGASNYGYTF. The chain has TRBV7-9 and TRBJ1-2, with 12 bases that match TRBD1. The germline gives CDR1 SEHNR, CDR2 FQNEAQ (reference sequence). The CDR3 has 18 residues. V lost 5 bases, J lost 0 bases, and 10 bases stayed unmatched. Together with reference TRBV7-9 and TRBJ1-2, the CDR3 gives the full variable domain: DTGVSQNPRHKITKRGQNVTFRCDPISEHNRLYWYRQTLGQGPEFLTYFQNEAQLEKSRLLSDRFSAERPKGSFSTLEIQRTEQGDSAMYLCASSPTGTGGASNYGYTFGSGTRLTVV.

The chain links TRBV6-1 to TRBJ2-5, with D possibly TRBD2 on 6 matching bases. CDR3 length: 16 amino acids. Deletions cut 1 base from V and 4 bases from J, with 16 bases between. Germline V gene data show CDR1 as MNHNS and CDR2 as SASEGT. As DNA, the CDR3 is TGTGCCAGCAGTGAAGGCCCCCGGGGGAGGCCAGAGACCCAGTACTTC. As protein: CASSEGPRGRPETQYF.

The V and J genes are TRBV12-5 and TRBJ2-7; 10 bases map to TRBD1. The germline V gene encodes CDR1 LGHNT and CDR2 FRNRAP. The ends lost 2 bases at V and 5 bases at J; junction bases unmatched: 12. This CDR3 region has 17 residues. The CDR3 sequence is CASGLHLSRDRGDEQYF. DNA for the CDR3: TGTGCTAGTGGTTTGCATCTTAGCAGGGACAGGGGAGACGAGCAGTACTTC.